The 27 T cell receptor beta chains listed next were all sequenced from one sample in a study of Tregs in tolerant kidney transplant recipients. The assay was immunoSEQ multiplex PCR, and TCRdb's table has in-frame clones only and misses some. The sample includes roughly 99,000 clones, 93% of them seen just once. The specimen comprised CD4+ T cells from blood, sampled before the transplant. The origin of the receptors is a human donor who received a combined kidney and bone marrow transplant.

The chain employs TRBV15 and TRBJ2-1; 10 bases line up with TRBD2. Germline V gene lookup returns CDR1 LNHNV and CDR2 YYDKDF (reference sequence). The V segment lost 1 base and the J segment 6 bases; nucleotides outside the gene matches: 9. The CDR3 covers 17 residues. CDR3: CATSRVGLAGVGNEQFF. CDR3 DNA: TGTGCCACCAGCAGAGTTGGCCTAGCGGGAGTAGGCAATGAGCAGTTCTTC.

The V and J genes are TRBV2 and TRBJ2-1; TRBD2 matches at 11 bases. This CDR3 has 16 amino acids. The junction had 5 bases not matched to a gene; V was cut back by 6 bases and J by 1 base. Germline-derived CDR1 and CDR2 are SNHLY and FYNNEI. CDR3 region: CASRLAGVRSYNEQFF. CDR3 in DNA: TGTGCCAGCAGACTAGCGGGGGTACGATCCTACAATGAGCAGTTCTTC. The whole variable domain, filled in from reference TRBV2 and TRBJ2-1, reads EPEVTQTPSHQVTQMGQEVILRCVPISNHLYFYWYRQILGQKVEFLVSFYNNEISEKSEIFDDQFSVERPDGSNFTLKIRSTKLEDSAMYFCASRLAGVRSYNEQFFGPGTRLTVL.

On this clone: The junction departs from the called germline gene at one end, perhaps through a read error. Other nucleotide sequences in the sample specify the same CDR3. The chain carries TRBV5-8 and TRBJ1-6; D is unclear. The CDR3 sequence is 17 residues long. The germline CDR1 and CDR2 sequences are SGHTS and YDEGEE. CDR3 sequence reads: CASRPLSGRSYNSPLHF. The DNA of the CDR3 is TGTGCCAGCAGGCCGCTTTCGGGGAGGTCCTATAATTCCCCCCTCCACTTT. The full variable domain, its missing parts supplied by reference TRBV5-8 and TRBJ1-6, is EAGVTQSPTHLIKTRGQQATLRCSPISGHTSVYWYQQALGLGLQFLLWYDEGEERNRGNFPPRFSGRQFPNYSSELNVNALELEDSALYLCASRPLSGRSYNSPLHFGNGTRLTVT.

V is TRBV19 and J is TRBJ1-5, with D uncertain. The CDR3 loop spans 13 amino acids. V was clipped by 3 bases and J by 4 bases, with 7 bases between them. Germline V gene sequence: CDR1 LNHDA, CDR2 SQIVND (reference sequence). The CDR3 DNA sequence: TGTGCCAGTAGTATGAGAGTAAATCAGCCCCAGCATTTT. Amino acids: CASSMRVNQPQHF.

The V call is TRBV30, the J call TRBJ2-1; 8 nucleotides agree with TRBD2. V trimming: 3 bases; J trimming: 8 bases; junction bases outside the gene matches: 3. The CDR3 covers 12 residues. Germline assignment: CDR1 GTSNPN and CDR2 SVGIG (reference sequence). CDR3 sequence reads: CAWSGTSDEQFF. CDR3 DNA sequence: TGTGCCTGGAGCGGGACTAGTGATGAGCAGTTCTTC.

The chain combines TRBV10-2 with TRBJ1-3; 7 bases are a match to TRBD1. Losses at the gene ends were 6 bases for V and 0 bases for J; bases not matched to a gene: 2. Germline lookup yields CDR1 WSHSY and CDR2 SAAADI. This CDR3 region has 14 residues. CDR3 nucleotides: TGCGCCAGCAGCCGGGACAGCTCTGGAAACACCATATATTTT. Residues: CASSRDSSGNTIYF.

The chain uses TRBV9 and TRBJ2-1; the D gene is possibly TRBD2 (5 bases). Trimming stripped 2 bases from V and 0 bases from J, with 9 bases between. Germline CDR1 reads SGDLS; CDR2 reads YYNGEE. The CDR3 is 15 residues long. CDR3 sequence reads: CASSVVGDSYNEQFF. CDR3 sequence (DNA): TGTGCCAGCAGCGTGGTGGGAGACTCCTACAATGAGCAGTTCTTC.

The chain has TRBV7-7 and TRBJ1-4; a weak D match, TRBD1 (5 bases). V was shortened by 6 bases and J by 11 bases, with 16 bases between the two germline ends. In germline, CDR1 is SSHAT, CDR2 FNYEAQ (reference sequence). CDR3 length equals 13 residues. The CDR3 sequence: CASSQDRRGKLFF. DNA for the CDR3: TGTGCCAGCAGTCAAGATCGGCGGGGGAAACTGTTTTTT.

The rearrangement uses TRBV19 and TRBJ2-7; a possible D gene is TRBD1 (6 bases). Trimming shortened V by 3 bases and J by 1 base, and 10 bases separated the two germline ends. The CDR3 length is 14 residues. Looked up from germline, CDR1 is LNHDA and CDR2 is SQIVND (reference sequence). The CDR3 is CASSIEQGSYEQYF. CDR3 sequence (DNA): TGTGCCAGTAGTATTGAACAGGGTTCCTACGAGCAGTACTTC.

CDR3 residues: CASSQEYGGRAYGANVLTF. CDR3 nucleotide sequence: TGTGCCAGCAGCCAAGAATACGGCGGGAGGGCCTACGGGGCCAACGTCCTGACTTTC. The chain is built from TRBV4-2 and TRBJ2-6, with 9 bases identical to TRBD2. The CDR3 extends over 19 amino acids. CDR1 and CDR2 from the germline V gene are LGHNA and YNFKEQ. Trimming removed 0 bases from V and 4 bases from J; junction bases left unmatched: 10.

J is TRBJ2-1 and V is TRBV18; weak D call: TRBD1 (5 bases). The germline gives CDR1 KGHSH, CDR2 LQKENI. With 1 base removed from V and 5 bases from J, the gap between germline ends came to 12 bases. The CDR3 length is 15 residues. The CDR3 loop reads CASSPRLDSDNEQFF. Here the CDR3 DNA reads TGTGCCAGCTCACCACGTTTAGACAGCGACAATGAGCAGTTCTTC. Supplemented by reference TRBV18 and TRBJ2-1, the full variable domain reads NAGVMQNPRHLVRRRGQEARLRCSPMKGHSHVYWYRQLPEEGLKFMVYLQKENIIDESGMPKERFSAEFPKEGPSILRIQQVVRGDSAAYFCASSPRLDSDNEQFFGPGTRLTVL.

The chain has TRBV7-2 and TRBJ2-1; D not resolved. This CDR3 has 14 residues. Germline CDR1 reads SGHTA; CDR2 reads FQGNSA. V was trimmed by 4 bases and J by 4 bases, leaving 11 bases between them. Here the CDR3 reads CASSSPAIYNEQFF. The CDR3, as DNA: TGTGCCAGCAGCTCGCCAGCGATTTACAATGAGCAGTTCTTC.

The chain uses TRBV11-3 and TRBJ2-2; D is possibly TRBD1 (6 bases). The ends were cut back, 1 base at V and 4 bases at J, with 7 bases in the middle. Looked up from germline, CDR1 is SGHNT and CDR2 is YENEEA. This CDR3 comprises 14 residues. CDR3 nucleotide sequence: TGTGCCAGCAGCTTAGGGACAGTCACCGGGGAGCTGTTTTTT. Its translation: CASSLGTVTGELFF.

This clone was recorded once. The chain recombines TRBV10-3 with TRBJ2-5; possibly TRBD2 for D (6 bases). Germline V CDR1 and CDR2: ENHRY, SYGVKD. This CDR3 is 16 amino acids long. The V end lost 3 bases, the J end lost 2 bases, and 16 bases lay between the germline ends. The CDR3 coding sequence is TGTGCCATCAGTGAAGGAGGGCTTGGGGGGCAAGAGACCCAGTACTTC. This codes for CAISEGGLGGQETQYF.

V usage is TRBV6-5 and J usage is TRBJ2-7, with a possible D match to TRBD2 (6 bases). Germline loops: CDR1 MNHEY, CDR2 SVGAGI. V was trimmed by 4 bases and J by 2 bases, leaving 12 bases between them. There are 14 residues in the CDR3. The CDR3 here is CASSSTWRAYEQYF. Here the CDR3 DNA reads TGTGCCAGCAGTTCAACCTGGAGGGCCTACGAGCAGTACTTC.

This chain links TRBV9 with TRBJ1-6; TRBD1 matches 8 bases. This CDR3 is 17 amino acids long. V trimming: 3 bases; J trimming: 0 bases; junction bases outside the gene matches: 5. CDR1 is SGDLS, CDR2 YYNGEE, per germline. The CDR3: CASSAGQESSYNSPLHF. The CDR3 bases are TGTGCCAGCAGCGCGGGACAGGAGAGCTCCTATAATTCACCCCTCCACTTT.

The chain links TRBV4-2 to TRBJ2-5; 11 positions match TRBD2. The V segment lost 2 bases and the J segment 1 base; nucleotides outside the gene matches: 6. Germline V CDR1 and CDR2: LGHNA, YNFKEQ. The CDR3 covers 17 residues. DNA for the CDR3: TGTGCCAGCAGCCAATCACCGGGACTAGCGGCCCAAGAGACCCAGTACTTC. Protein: CASSQSPGLAAQETQYF.

For the CDR3, the DNA is TGCGCCAGCAGTAGCCTTGGCTACGAGCAGTACTTC. This translates into CASSSLGYEQYF. This chain uses TRBV5-1 with TRBJ2-7, with D unclear. The CDR3 consists of 12 residues. V was shortened by 5 bases and J by 3 bases, with 9 bases between the two germline ends. Germline V lookup: CDR1 SGHRS, CDR2 YFSETQ.

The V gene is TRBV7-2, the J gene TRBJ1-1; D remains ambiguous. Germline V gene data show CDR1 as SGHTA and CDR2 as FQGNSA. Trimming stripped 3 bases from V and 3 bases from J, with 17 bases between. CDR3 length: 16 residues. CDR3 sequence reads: CASSFGPFRLDTEAFF. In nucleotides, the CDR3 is TGTGCCAGCAGCTTTGGGCCGTTCCGGTTGGACACTGAAGCTTTCTTT. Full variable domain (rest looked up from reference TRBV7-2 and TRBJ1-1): GAGVSQSPSNKVTEKGKDVELRCDPISGHTALYWYRQSLGQGLEFLIYFQGNSAPDKSGLPSDRFSAERTGGSVSTLTIQRTQQEDSAVYLCASSFGPFRLDTEAFFGQGTRLTVV.

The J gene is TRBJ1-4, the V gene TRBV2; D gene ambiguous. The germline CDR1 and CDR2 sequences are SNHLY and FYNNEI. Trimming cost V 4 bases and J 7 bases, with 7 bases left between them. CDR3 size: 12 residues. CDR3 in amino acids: CASSVRSEKLFF. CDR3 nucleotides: TGTGCCAGCAGTGTAAGGAGTGAAAAACTGTTTTTT.

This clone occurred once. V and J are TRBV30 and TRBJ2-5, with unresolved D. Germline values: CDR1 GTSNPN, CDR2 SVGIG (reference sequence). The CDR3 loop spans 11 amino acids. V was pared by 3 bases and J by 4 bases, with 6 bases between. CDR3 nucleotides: TGTGCCTGGAGCCCAGGAGAGACCCAGTACTTC. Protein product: CAWSPGETQYF.

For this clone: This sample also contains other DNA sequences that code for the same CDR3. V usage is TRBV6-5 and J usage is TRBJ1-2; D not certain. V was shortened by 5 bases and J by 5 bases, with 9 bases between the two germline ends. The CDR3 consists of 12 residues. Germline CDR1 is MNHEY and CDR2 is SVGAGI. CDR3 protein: CASSRTGYGYTF. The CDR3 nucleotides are TGTGCCAGCAGTAGAACGGGGTATGGCTACACCTTC.

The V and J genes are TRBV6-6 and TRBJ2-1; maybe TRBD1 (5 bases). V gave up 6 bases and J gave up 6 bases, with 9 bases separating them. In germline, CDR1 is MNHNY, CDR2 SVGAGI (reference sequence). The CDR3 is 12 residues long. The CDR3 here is CASSKRGNEQFF. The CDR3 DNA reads TGTGCCAGCAGCAAAAGGGGCAATGAGCAGTTCTTC.

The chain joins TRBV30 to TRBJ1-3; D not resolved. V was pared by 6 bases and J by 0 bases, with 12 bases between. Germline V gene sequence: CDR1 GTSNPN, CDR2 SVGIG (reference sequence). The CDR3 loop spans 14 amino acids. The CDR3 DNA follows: TGTGCCTGTAGGCAGGCAGGCTCTGGAAACACCATATATTTT. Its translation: CACRQAGSGNTIYF.

CDR3 sequence: CASSSHPGYNEQFF. Written as DNA, the CDR3 is TGTGCCAGCAGCTCTCACCCGGGGTACAATGAGCAGTTCTTC. The V and J genes are TRBV9 and TRBJ2-1, with D perhaps matching TRBD2 (5 bases). CDR3 length: 14 residues. CDR1 and CDR2 from the germline V gene are SGDLS and YYNGEE. V lost 4 bases, J lost 4 bases, and 12 bases lay in between.

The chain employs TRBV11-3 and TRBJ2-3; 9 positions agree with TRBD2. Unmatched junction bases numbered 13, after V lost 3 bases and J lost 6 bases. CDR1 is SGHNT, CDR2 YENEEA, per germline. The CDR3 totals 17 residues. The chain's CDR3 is CASSLAVAGGPGDTQYF. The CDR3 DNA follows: TGTGCCAGCAGCTTGGCTGTGGCGGGAGGGCCGGGGGATACGCAGTATTTT.

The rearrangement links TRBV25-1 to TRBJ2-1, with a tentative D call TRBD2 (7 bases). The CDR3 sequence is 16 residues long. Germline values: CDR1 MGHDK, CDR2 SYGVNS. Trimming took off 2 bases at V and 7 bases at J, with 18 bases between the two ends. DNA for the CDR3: TGTGCCAGCAGTGAAACCCGGGGGGTGAGGGGGAATGAGCAGTTCTTC. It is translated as CASSETRGVRGNEQFF.